These T cell receptor beta chains were read from a single sample in a study of control samples from healthy donors and cancer patients. Sequenced by immunoSEQ multiplex PCR; TCRdb stores in-frame clones only, minus some. The data hold under 150,000 clones, with more than 90% observed a single time. Sequenced input: blood. Source of these receptors: a man aged 30 to 45 in good health. The CDR3 runs from the conserved cysteine through the conserved F or W. A D gene is named only where the DNA matches it firmly. Only some rows state a clone size, as once, few, many or a class for expanded clones.

D	V	J	size	CDR3	DNA
.	TRBV11-3	TRBJ1-5	once	CASSLNSNQPQHF	TGTGCCAGCAGCCTCAATAGCAATCAGCCCCAGCATTTT
TRBD2	TRBV7-3	TRBJ2-3	.	CASSLCRRESKDTQYF	TGTGCCAGCAGCCTATGTAGGCGGGAGTCTAAAGATACGCAGTATTTT
.	TRBV28	TRBJ1-4	.	CASTPGVWEKLFF	TGTGCCAGCACCCCGGGGGTGTGGGAAAAACTGTTTTTT
TRBD2	TRBV5-4	TRBJ2-3	.	CASSLAGGPTDTQYF	TGTGCCAGCAGCTTAGCGGGAGGGCCCACAGATACGCAGTATTTT
.	TRBV6-4	TRBJ2-1	.	CASSDSGTSSSDEQFF	TGTGCCAGTAGTGACTCTGGGACATCAAGCTCCGATGAGCAGTTCTTC
TRBD1	TRBV19	TRBJ2-1	.	CASRDGQGGRNEQFF	TGTGCCAGTAGGGACGGACAGGGGGGTCGCAATGAGCAGTTCTTC
.	TRBV19	TRBJ2-7	.	CASSFGTRSYEQYF	TGTGCCAGTAGTTTCGGGACGCGTTCCTACGAGCAGTACTTC
.	TRBV6-2/TRBV6-3	TRBJ2-1	.	CASSYMLSYNEQFF	TGTGCCAGCAGTTACATGTTATCCTACAATGAGCAGTTCTTC
TRBD2	TRBV6-4	TRBJ2-3	.	CASSDSAGVTDTQYF	TGTGCCAGCAGTGACTCTGCGGGAGTGACAGATACGCAGTATTTT
.	TRBV6-2/TRBV6-3	TRBJ2-7	.	CASSFREAYEQYF	TGTGCCAGCAGTTTTCGGGAAGCCTACGAGCAGTACTTC
TRBD1	TRBV12-3/TRBV12-4	TRBJ1-2	.	CASSGQGWYGYTF	TGTGCCAGCAGCGGACAGGGGTGGTATGGCTACACCTTC
TRBD1	TRBV6-1	TRBJ2-1	.	CASSEQGADLYNEQFF	TGTGCCAGCAGTGAGCAGGGGGCGGATTTATACAATGAGCAGTTCTTC
.	TRBV28	TRBJ2-7	.	CASRPNYGTYEQYF	TGTGCCAGCAGACCCAATTATGGGACCTACGAGCAGTACTTC
TRBD1	TRBV29-1	TRBJ2-4	.	CSVDGVAYRQGPAKNIQYF	TGCAGCGTTGATGGGGTGGCGTACAGACAGGGCCCAGCCAAAAACATTCAGTACTTC
.	TRBV18	TRBJ1-6	.	CASSPLGWSSYNSPLHF	TGTGCCAGCTCACCACTGGGGTGGAGCTCCTATAATTCACCCCTCCACTTT
.	TRBV7-2	TRBJ2-1	.	CASSSRGASQYNEQFF	TGTGCCAGCAGCTCGAGGGGAGCGAGCCAGTACAATGAGCAGTTCTTC
.	TRBV7-9	TRBJ2-5	.	CASSLAGTGVGETQYF	TGTGCCAGCAGCTTAGCGGGTACGGGAGTAGGAGAGACCCAGTACTTC
.	TRBV2	TRBJ1-2	once	CASIGGYTF	TGTGCCAGCATCGGCGGCTACACCTTC
TRBD1	TRBV5-1	TRBJ1-2	.	CASRPGQLYGYTF	TGCGCCAGCAGGCCGGGACAGCTCTATGGCTACACCTTC
TRBD1	TRBV7-2	TRBJ2-7	.	CASSSRQGNYEQYF	TGTGCCAGCAGCTCCCGACAGGGGAACTACGAGCAGTACTTC
TRBD1	TRBV7-2	TRBJ2-7	once	CASTQNRGLKEQYF	TGTGCCAGCACGCAAAATAGGGGGCTTAAAGAGCAGTACTTC
.	TRBV18	TRBJ2-7	once	CASSQPGQKFIYEQYF	TGTGCCAGCTCACAACCGGGACAAAAGTTTATCTACGAGCAGTACTTC
.	TRBV2	TRBJ1-1	few	CARLQGTTEAFF	TGTGCCAGACTTCAGGGGACCACTGAAGCTTTCTTT
TRBD1	TRBV25-1	TRBJ1-6	.	CASTSRTGNSPLHF	TGTGCCAGCACCTCTCGGACAGGGAATTCACCCCTCCACTTT
.	TRBV27	TRBJ1-2	.	CASSFGGVGGYTF	TGTGCCAGCAGTTTCGGGGGTGTGGGTGGCTACACCTTC
.	TRBV20-1	TRBJ1-1	.	CSASMGVGAEAFF	TGCAGTGCTAGTATGGGGGTGGGGGCTGAAGCTTTCTTT
.	TRBV14	TRBJ2-1	.	CASSQDLPNYNEQFF	TGTGCCAGCAGCCAAGATTTACCTAATTACAATGAGCAGTTCTTC
TRBD1	TRBV24-1	TRBJ1-2	.	CATSDGTGNYGYTF	TGTGCCACCAGTGATGGGACAGGGAACTATGGCTACACCTTC
TRBD2	TRBV28	TRBJ2-5	.	CASSLRGLAEQETQYF	TGTGCCAGCAGTTTGAGGGGACTAGCGGAACAAGAGACCCAGTACTTC
.	TRBV7-2	TRBJ1-5	.	CASSLFSAGENSNQPQHF	TGTGCCAGCAGCTTGTTCTCGGCAGGGGAAAATAGCAATCAGCCCCAGCATTTT
TRBD1	TRBV6-1	TRBJ1-1	.	CASSGNRGGRRTEAFF	TGTGCCAGCAGTGGTAACAGGGGAGGAAGAAGAACTGAAGCTTTCTTT
.	TRBV28	TRBJ2-7	.	CASSSVGGGREQYF	TGTGCCAGCAGTTCCGTGGGAGGCGGGCGCGAGCAGTACTTC
.	TRBV3-1/TRBV3-2	TRBJ2-3	.	CASSQGTSETTDTQYF	TGTGCCAGCAGCCAAGGGACAAGCGAAACCACAGATACGCAGTATTTT
.	TRBV21-1	TRBJ2-1	.	CASTLGQTNNEQFF	TGTGCCAGCACCCTAGGACAGACAAACAATGAGCAGTTCTTC
TRBD2	TRBV25-1	TRBJ2-1	few	CASSEGTSGSQTYNEQFF	TGTGCCAGCAGTGAAGGGACTAGCGGGAGTCAGACCTACAATGAGCAGTTCTTC
.	TRBV21-1	TRBJ2-7	.	CASSKARRVAEQYF	TGTGCCAGCAGCAAAGCGCGCAGGGTGGCGGAGCAGTACTTC
.	TRBV5-1	TRBJ1-4	.	CASSLVGQPNEKLFF	TGCGCCAGCAGCTTGGTAGGACAGCCGAATGAAAAACTGTTTTTT